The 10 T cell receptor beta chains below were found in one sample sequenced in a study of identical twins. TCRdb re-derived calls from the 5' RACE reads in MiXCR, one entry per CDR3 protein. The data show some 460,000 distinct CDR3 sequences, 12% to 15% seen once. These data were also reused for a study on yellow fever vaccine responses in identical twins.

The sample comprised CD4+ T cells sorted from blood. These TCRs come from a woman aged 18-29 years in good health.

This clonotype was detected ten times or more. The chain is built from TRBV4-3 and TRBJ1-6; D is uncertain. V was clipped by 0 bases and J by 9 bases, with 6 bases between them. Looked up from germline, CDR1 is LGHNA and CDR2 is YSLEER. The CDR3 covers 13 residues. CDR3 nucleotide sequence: TGCGCCAGCAGCCAAGATCAAGGTTCACCCCTCCACTTT. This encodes CASSQDQGSPLHF.

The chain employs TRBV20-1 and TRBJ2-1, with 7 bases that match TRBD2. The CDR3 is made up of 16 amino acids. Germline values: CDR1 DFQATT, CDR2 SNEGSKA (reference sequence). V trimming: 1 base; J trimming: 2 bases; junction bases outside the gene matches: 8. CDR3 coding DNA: TGCAGTGCTAGAGCCCTTCGCGGGGGAACCTACAATGAGCAGTTCTTC. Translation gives CSARALRGGTYNEQFF.

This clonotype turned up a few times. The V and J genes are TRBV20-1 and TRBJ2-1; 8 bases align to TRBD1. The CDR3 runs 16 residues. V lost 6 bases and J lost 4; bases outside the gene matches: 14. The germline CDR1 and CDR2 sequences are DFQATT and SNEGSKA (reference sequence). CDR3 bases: TGCAGTGCCTACGACCCCGGGACAGGACTATACAATGAGCAGTTCTTC. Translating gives CSAYDPGTGLYNEQFF.

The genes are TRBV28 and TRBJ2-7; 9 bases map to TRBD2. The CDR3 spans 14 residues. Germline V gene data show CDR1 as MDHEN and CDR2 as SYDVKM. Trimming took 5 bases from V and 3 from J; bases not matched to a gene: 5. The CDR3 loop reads CASSPELAGYEQYF. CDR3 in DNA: TGTGCCAGCAGTCCGGAACTAGCGGGCTACGAGCAGTACTTC.

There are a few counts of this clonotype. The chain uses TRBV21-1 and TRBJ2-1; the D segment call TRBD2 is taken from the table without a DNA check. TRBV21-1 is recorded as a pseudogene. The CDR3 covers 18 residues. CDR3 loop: CASSTGTTGSQRNNEQFF. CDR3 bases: TGTGCCAGCAGCACAGGAACGACCGGGAGTCAGCGGAACAATGAGCAGTTCTTC.

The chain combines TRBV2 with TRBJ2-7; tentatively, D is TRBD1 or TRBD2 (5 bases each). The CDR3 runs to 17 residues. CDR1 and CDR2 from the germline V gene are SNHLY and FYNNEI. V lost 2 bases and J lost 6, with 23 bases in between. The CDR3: CASSERGSTRFRGEQYF. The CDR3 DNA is TGTGCCAGCAGTGAAAGGGGCTCCACCAGGTTTCGGGGCGAGCAGTACTTC. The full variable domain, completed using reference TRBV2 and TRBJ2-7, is EPEVTQTPSHQVTQMGQEVILRCVPISNHLYFYWYRQILGQKVEFLVSFYNNEISEKSEIFDDQFSVERPDGSNFTLKIRSTKLEDSAMYFCASSERGSTRFRGEQYFGPGTRLTVT.

The CDR3 here is CASSVSGGIETQYF. As DNA, the CDR3 is TGTGCCAGCAGCGTCTCAGGAGGGATTGAGACCCAGTACTTC. The chain carries TRBV9 and TRBJ2-5; a weak D match, TRBD2 (6 bases). Germline loops: CDR1 SGDLS, CDR2 YYNGEE. V dropped 2 bases and J dropped 5 bases, with 13 bases sitting between them. CDR3 length: 14 amino acids.

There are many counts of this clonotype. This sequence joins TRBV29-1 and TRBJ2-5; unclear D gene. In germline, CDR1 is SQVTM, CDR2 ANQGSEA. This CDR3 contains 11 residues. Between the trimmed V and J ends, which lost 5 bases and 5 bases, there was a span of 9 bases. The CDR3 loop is CSVLGAETQYF. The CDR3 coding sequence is TGCAGCGTTCTTGGTGCGGAGACCCAGTACTTC.

The CDR3 sequence: CASRDSGRDTYEQYF. DNA of the CDR3: TGTGCCAGCAGAGACAGCGGGAGGGATACCTACGAGCAGTACTTC. The chain recombines TRBV3-1 with TRBJ2-7, with 10 bases lining up with TRBD2. The V segment lost 6 bases and the J segment 2 bases; nucleotides outside the gene matches: 7. Germline V lookup: CDR1 LGHDT, CDR2 YNNKEL (reference sequence). This CDR3 comprises 15 residues.

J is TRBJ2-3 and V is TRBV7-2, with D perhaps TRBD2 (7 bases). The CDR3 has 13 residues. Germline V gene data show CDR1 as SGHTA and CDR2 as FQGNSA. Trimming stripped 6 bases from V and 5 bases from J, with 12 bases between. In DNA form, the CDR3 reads TGTGCCAGCAGACGAGGGGGGGGAGATACGCAGTATTTT. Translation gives CASRRGGGDTQYF.